The entry below describes one T cell receptor (beta chain). The antigen it recognizes is unknown. The sample holds no much larger clone one base away, and base qualities are not on file. The entry originates in a study of cytomegalovirus exposure and HLA in healthy donors (dated by TCRdb to 2015 to 2018). Context from the whole study: An earlier analysis of approximately 640 of the donors reported 250 to 300 Gb of sequence data and around 120 million unique TCR beta sequences from 190 million or so T cells. The T cell repertoires of roughly 660 subjects were profiled by immunosequencing and related to cytomegalovirus serostatus. A later analysis re-examined previously published TCR beta repertoires from just over 650 donors and added high-resolution HLA genotyping to investigate patterns of TCR occurrence. A later genetic analysis used genome-wide SNP genotypes for about 55% of the 666 donors, treating that subset as a discovery cohort. Typing coverage differed by locus: A, B, C, DRB1 and DQB1 were typed in roughly 620-630 donors, DQA1 in roughly 500, DPA1 in around 580, and DPB1 in around 490. To predict cytomegalovirus infection status, the study combined high-throughput TCR immunosequencing, statistical association of individual TCRs with disease status, and machine learning. Class I and class II HLA loci were covered by the typing at four-digit resolution. Among roughly 370 genotyped donors of the cohort, an average of approximately 230,000 unique TCR beta nucleotide sequences were sequenced per donor, roughly a sixth of them non-productive. Donor age, sex, ethnicity and CMV serostatus were collected together with the repertoire data. An early release covering approximately 600 HLA-typed donors comprised 300 to 350 gigabases of sequencing data and 85 million to 100 million unique TCR sequences. Every repertoire in the discovery cohort had been generated on one and the same sequencing platform. Because of strong linkage in the cohort, 5 or 6 DR-DQ haplotypes were treated as single units for association and clustering. In addition to the first cohort of around 670 subjects, a separate validation cohort of 120 different subjects was used. In an earlier analysis of around 540 of the donors, high-throughput TCR beta sequencing was used to judge whether each TCR beta V gene segment behaved as functional or pseudogenic. Of the roughly 400 genotyped donors, around 81% fell in the genetic ancestry cluster associated with self-reported Caucasian donors. The aim of the study was to test whether cataloging public T cell receptors could identify signatures of past pathogen exposure. In the later analysis, no new phenotypic data were used to find candidate immune exposures; instead, reliance was placed on TCR beta sequences and their occurrence across donors.

Beyond this particular receptor, the publication reports: The classifier was reported to diagnose cytomegalovirus status with high specificity and sensitivity in both the original cohort and the validation cohort. A later analysis reported that several top co-occurrence clusters appeared linked to parvovirus B19, influenza, CMV and Epstein-Barr virus. In vitro tests confirmed that three of the cytomegalovirus-associated TCR beta chains recognize cytomegalovirus antigens. According to a later analysis, most CMV-associated TCR beta chains appeared to be HLA-restricted, and the HLA associations seemed to be driven largely by CMV exposure. According to the authors, the approach could potentially be generalized to other disease states and immunological phenotypes. Assigning TCR associations to individual alleles was difficult when HLA alleles, especially DR and DQ, strongly co-occurred. An association between a missense DCLRE1C variant and V-gene and J-gene trimming of TCR beta chains was found in a later genetic analysis and replicated in an independent cohort. Because the 87-base-pair reads could not distinguish some IMGT-functional V segments, including TRBV6-2 and TRBV6-3, those segments were excluded. In a later analysis, the rate of TCR association differed among HLA loci, with DRB1 alleles having the most associated TCRs and HLA-C alleles having the fewest. For the cohort, immune exposure information was limited to CMV serostatus. A further reported finding was that TCR beta sequences accurately predicted the HLA-A and HLA-B alleles for most subjects in the first cohort. Compared with the approximately 720-donor mean, donors in an Asian-associated ancestry cluster had fewer N-insertions in productive TCRs, according to a later genetic analysis. Linkage disequilibrium might explain the correlated functional status among segregating V segments, but an unknown experimental factor could not be ruled out. Because some donors lacked HLA typing at each locus, the association tests relied only on the typed subset. Roughly uniform sequencing depth across donors was assumed in presence/absence analyses, although this assumption may not hold. Because counts were too low, some 17 rarely observed V segments, including chromosome 9 orphons, were left out of the earlier analysis of about 620 of the donors. A cluster of highly shared sequence variants was judged likely to be a technical artifact of the sequencing pipeline. An earlier analysis of 587 of the donors showed that most TCR beta V segments appeared in productive rearrangements either about 87% or about 30% of the time, which broadly matched IMGT annotations. In the study, approximately 160 TCR beta chains were listed as associated with cytomegalovirus. A later analysis associated about 17,000 TCR beta sequences with specific HLA alleles at a false discovery rate of 0.05. Most TCR sequences were seen in very few donors, while some public TCRs were found in many individuals. The cohort was sequenced for TCR beta chains only, and without alpha or paired-chain data the features that could be detected were limited. Compared with equally common non-associated chains, HLA-associated TCR beta chains in a later analysis were more clonally expanded and had lower generation probabilities.

V was cut back by 6 bases and J by 0 bases, leaving a gap of 10 bases between them. The germline V gene gives CDR1 as SGHRS and CDR2 as YFSETQ. The CDR3, from cysteine to phenylalanine, totals 14 residues. Only the CDR3 portion is preserved as DNA: 42 bases, with reading frame beginning at the first base. Libraries were prepared through the immunoSEQ multiplex PCR assay. A mixture of 60 forward primers for TCR Vbeta segments and 13 reverse primers for TCR Jbeta segments was used in the multiplex PCR. The CDR3 region of rearranged TCR beta genes was amplified from genomic DNA by a multiplex PCR assay. The amplified TCR beta libraries were sequenced on the Illumina HiSeq System as 87-base-pair reads. From the authors' description of their analysis: A later analysis tallied roughly 78 million unique TCR beta chains across the approximately 670 repertoires, and about 12 million of those chains were shared by two or more donors. Raw reads were error-corrected and collapsed into unique sequences by a nearest-neighbor algorithm in which closely related sequences were merged to remove PCR and sequencing errors. Alignment of CDR3 sequences to IMGT reference sequences was used to assign V, D and J gene segments. For a sequence to be retained, at least a six-nucleotide match to both a V gene segment and a J gene segment was required. A rearrangement counted as productive if the CDR3 had no stop codons and remained in frame with V and J, and every other rearrangement counted as non-productive. CDR3 was defined by IMGT convention, running from the second conserved V-encoded cysteine to the conserved J-encoded phenylalanine. The earlier analysis of about 640 of the donors excluded any sequence lacking an unambiguous match to a single V gene segment. In an earlier analysis of several hundred of the donors, V segments were called functional above 56.7% productive rearrangements and were called segregating when the between-donor standard deviation exceeded 5%. To diagnose cytomegalovirus status from the catalog of TCR beta chain sequences, a statistical classification framework was built. A later analysis assigned V and J genes by comparing TCR nucleotide sequences with IMGT/GENE-DB human TR gene sequences. In a later analysis, CDR3 sequences and most-parsimonious VDJ recombination scenarios were assigned using the TCRdist pipeline. In a later analysis, every TCR beta chain was defined by the combination of its CDR3 amino acid sequence and its V-gene family, and reads without a unique V-gene family were dropped. In a later analysis, 500 to 700 highly shared, low-generation-probability nucleotide sequences were removed to address suspected cross-contamination and a sequencing artifact. In a later analysis, a clonal expansion index for each public chain was calculated from normalized within-repertoire ranks of inferred template counts. In a later analysis, generation probabilities were computed using a VDJ recombination model fitted to out-of-frame rearrangements, and the results were checked against IGoR. A later analysis scored TCR-TCR, TCR-HLA and TCR-CMV co-occurrence with hypergeometric tests, applying a repertoire-size bias correction to TCR pairs. A later analysis estimated false discovery rates by permuting HLA or CMV assignments 20 times. In a later analysis, co-occurring TCRs were grouped using DBSCAN, and TCRdist sequence similarity was added for clustering within HLA-allele-positive subsets. Co-occurrence clustering excluded repertoires with fewer than 30,000 or more than 120,000 public chains, plus five with anomalous nucleotide sharing. The immuneACCESS repertoire file appears here via TCRdb, limited to in-frame rearrangements. These files lack a portion of the clones; in checked studies, under half of the deficit traces to unresolved V genes, and the cause of the others is not known. The V and J calls and clone size are taken from that table; D and trimming were inferred from the DNA. The sample table contains 150,000 or so clones; only one count was recorded for roughly 83% of them. Of the sample, about 0.4% is held by the ten largest clones.

The cohort was made up of 666 healthy bone marrow donors. At the time of sampling, all cohort members were nominally healthy, though unrecorded immune exposures were likely present. The donor tested CMV seronegative and was one of the 352 seronegative cohort members. A peripheral blood sample was provided by each donor, and peripheral blood mononuclear cells were used for TCR beta sequencing. The Qiagen DNeasy Blood Extraction Kit was used to extract genomic DNA from the blood cell samples. This clonotype originated in a boy aged 2 to 10 in good health and CMV-seronegative. The sequence is built from TRBV5-1 and TRBJ2-1, with no D gene named confidently. The sample was PBMCs. The CDR3 region reads CASTKDSSYNEQFF. DNA sequence: TGCGCCAGCACGAAAGATAGCTCCTACAATGAGCAGTTCTTC.